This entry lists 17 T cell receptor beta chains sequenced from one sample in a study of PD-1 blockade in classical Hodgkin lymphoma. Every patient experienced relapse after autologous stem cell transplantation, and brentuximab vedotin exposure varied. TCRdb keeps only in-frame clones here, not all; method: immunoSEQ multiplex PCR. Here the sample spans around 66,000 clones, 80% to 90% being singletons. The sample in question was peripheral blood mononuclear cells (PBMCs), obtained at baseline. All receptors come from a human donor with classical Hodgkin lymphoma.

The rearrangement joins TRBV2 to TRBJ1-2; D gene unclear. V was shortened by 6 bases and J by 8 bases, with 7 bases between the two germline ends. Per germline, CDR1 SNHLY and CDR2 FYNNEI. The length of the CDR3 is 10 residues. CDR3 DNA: TGTGCCAGCAGGGATGGGGGCTACACCTTC. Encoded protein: CASRDGGYTF.

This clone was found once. This chain's CDR3 is CASSLAGADMNTEAFF. The CDR3, as DNA: TGCGCCAGCAGCTTGGCGGGTGCTGACATGAACACTGAAGCTTTCTTT. The rearrangement uses TRBV5-1 and TRBJ1-1; D uncertain. This CDR3 region has 16 residues. Germline-derived CDR1 and CDR2 are SGHRS and YFSETQ. The V end lost 0 bases, the J end lost 0 bases, and 12 bases lay between the germline ends.

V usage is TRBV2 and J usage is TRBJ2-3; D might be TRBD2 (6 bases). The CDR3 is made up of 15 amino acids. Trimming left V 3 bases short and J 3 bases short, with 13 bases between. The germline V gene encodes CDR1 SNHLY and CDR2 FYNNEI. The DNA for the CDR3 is TGTGCCAGCAGTGATCTTTGGGACTTAACAGATACGCAGTATTTT. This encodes CASSDLWDLTDTQYF.

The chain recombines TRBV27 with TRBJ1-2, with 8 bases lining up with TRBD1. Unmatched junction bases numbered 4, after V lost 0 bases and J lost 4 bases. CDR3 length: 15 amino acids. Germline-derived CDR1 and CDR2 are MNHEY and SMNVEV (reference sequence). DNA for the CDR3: TGTGCCAGCAGTTTATCAGGGGACAGGATCTATGGCTACACCTTC. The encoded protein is CASSLSGDRIYGYTF.

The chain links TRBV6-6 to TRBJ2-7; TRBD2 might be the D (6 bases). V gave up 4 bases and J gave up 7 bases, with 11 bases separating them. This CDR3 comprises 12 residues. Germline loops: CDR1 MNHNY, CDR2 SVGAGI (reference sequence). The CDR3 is CASSWRGMEQYF. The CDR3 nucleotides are TGTGCCAGCAGTTGGCGGGGCATGGAGCAGTACTTC.

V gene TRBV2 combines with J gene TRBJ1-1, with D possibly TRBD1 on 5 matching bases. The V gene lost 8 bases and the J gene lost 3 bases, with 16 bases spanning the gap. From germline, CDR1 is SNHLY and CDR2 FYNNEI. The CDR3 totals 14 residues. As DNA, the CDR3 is TGTGCCAGCCCCGAGGGGAGGGGTGACACTGAAGCTTTCTTT. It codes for CASPEGRGDTEAFF.

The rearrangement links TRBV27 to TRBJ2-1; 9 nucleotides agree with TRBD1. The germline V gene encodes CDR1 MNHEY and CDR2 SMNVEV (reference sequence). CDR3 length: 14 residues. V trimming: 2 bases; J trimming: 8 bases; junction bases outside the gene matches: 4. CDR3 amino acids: CASSLGTGRDEQFF. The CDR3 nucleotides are TGTGCCAGCAGTTTAGGGACAGGGAGGGATGAGCAGTTCTTC.

CDR3 sequence: CASSPPRWADTVYAKNIQYF. In DNA, the CDR3 is TGTGCCAGCTCACCACCGCGGTGGGCAGACACCGTTTATGCCAAAAACATTCAGTACTTC. This rearrangement joins TRBV18 to TRBJ2-4; D not resolved. The CDR3 totals 20 residues. Trimming removed 0 bases from V and 1 base from J, with 22 bases in between. From germline, CDR1 is KGHSH and CDR2 LQKENI.

This CDR3 reads CAISESRSGIRAGELFF. DNA for the CDR3: TGTGCCATCAGTGAGTCGAGGTCAGGCATAAGGGCCGGGGAGCTGTTTTTT. This chain uses TRBV10-3 with TRBJ2-2; the D is unclear. This CDR3 has 17 amino acids. The germline V gene encodes CDR1 ENHRY and CDR2 SYGVKD. Trimming cost V 0 bases and J 6 bases, with 17 bases left between them.

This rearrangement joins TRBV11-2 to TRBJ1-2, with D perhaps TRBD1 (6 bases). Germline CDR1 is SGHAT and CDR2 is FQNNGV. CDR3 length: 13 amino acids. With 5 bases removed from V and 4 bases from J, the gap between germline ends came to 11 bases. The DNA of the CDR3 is TGTGCCAGCAGCCCCACAGGGACCTATGGCTACACCTTC. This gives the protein CASSPTGTYGYTF.

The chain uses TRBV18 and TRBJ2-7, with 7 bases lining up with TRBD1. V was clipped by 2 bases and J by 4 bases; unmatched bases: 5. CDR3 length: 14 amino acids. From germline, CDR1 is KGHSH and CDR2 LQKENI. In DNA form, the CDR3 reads TGTGCCAGCTCACCATACAGGGGTGCATACGAGCAGTACTTC. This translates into CASSPYRGAYEQYF.

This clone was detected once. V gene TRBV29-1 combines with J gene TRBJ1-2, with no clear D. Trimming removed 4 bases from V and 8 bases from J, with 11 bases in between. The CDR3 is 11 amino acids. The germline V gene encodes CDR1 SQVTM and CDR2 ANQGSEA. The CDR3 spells CSVGREEGYTF. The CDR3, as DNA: TGCAGCGTTGGACGGGAGGAAGGCTACACCTTC. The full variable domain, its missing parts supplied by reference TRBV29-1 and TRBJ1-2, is SAVISQKPSRDICQRGTSLTIQCQVDSQVTMMFWYRQQPGQSLTLIATANQGSEATYESGFVIDKFPISRPNLTFSTLTVSNMSPEDSSIYLCSVGREEGYTFGSGTRLTVV.

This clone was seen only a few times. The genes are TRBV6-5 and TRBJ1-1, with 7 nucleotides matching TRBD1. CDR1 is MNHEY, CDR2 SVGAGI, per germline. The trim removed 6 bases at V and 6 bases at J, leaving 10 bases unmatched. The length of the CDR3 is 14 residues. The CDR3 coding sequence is TGTGCCAGCAGGAGACGACAGGGTGGAGCTGAAGCTTTCTTT. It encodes CASRRRQGGAEAFF.

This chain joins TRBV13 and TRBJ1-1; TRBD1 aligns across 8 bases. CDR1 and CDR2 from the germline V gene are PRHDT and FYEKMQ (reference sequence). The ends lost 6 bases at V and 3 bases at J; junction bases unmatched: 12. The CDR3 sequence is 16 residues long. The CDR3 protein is CASSRVTGGLDTEAFF. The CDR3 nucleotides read TGTGCCAGCAGTAGAGTAACAGGGGGTTTGGACACTGAAGCTTTCTTT.

CDR3 residues: CASSQGPWGGSYNEQFF. DNA for the CDR3: TGCGCCAGCAGCCAAGGTCCCTGGGGGGGATCCTACAATGAGCAGTTCTTC. The rearrangement links TRBV4-1 to TRBJ2-1; TRBD2 matches at 7 bases. V lost 1 base and J lost 1; bases outside the gene matches: 7. From germline, CDR1 is MGHRA and CDR2 YSYEKL. CDR3 length: 17 amino acids.

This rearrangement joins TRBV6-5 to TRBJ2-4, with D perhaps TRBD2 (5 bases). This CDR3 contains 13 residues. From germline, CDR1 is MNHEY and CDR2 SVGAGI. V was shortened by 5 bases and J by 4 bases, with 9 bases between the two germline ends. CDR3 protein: CASSGRDKNIQYF. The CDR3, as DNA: TGTGCCAGCAGTGGCCGGGATAAAAACATTCAGTACTTC.

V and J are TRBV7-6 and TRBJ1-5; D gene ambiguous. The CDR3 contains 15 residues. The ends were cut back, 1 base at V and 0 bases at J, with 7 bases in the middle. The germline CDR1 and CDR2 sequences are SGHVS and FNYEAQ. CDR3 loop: CASSLEHFSNQPQHF. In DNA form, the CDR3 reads TGTGCCAGCAGCTTAGAGCATTTTAGCAATCAGCCCCAGCATTTT.